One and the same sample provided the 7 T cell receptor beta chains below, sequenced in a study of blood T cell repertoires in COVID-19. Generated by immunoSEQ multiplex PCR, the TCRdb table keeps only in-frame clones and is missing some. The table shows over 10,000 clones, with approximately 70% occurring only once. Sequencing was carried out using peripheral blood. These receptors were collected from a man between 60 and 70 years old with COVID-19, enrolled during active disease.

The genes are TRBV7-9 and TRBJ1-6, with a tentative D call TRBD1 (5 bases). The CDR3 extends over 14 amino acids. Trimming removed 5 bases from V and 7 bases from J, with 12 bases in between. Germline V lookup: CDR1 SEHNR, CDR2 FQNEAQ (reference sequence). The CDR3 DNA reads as TGTGCCAGCAGCCACGGTGGGGGGAATTCACCCCTCCACTTT. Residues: CASSHGGGNSPLHF.

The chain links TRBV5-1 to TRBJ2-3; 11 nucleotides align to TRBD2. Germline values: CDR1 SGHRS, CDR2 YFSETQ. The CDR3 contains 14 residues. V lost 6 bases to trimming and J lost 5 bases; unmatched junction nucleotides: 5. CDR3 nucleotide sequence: TGCGCCAGCATGCGACTAGCGGGGAAAGATACGCAGTATTTT. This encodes CASMRLAGKDTQYF.

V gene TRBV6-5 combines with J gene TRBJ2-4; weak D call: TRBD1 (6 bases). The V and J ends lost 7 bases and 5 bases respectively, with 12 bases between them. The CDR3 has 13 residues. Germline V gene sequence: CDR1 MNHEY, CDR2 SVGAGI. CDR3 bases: TGTGCCAGCACCACGGGACAAGAAAACATTCAGTACTTC. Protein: CASTTGQENIQYF.

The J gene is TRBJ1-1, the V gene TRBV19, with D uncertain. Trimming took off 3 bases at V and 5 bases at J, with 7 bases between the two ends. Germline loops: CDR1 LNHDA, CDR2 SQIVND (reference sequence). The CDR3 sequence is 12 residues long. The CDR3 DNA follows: TGTGCCAGTAGTATCAGGCAGACTGAAGCTTTCTTT. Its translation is CASSIRQTEAFF.

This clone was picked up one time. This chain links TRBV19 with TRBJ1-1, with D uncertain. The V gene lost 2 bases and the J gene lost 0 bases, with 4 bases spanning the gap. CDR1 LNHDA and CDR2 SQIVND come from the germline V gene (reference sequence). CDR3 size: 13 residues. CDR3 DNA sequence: TGTGCCAGTAGTATAAGCATGAACACTGAAGCTTTCTTT. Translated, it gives CASSISMNTEAFF.

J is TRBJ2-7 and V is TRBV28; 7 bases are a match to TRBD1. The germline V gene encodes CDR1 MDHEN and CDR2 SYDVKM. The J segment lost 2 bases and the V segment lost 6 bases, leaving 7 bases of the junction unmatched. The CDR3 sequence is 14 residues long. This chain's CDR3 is CASRPSGTAYEQYF. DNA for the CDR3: TGTGCCAGCAGGCCCTCCGGGACAGCCTACGAGCAGTACTTC. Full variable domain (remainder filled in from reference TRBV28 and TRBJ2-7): DVKVTQSSRYLVKRTGEKVFLECVQDMDHENMFWYRQDPGLGLRLIYFSYDVKMKEKGDIPEGYSVSREKKERFSLILESASTNQTSMYLCASRPSGTAYEQYFGPGTRLTVT.

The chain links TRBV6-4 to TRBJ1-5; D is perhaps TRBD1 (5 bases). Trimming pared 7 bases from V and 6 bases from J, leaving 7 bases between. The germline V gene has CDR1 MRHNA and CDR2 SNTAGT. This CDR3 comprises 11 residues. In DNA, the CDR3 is TGTGCCAGCAACCAGGGTCAGCCCCAGCATTTT. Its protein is CASNQGQPQHF.